This TCR beta chain appears in the sequencing data of a study of T cell responses to AZD1222 COVID-19 vaccine. Study results and limitations: Baseline antibody screening turned up just a handful of seropositive AZD1222 recipients. Reports indicate that nearly half of spike-specific TCRs are directed at unmutated variant regions. White British donors predominated, females outnumbered males, and clonal diversity was possibly underestimated.

Of note for this clone: What it binds is unknown.

Profiled with immunoSEQ multiplex PCR; TCRdb holds only in-frame clones, not every one. The sample holds around 100,000 clones; 70% to 90% are singletons and the top ten take about 2.5%. The source was peripheral blood, collected 28 days after the second AZD1222 dose. This receptor was identified in an adult who received the AZD1222 COVID-19 vaccine.

This CDR3 is CAWSRGAPYYGYTF. CDR3 DNA sequence: TGTGCCTGGAGTCGAGGGGCTCCTTACTATGGCTACACCTTC. This chain links TRBV30 with TRBJ1-2; TRBD1 might be the D (5 bases). The CDR3 sequence is 14 residues long. V was shortened by 2 bases and J by 3 bases, with 13 bases between the two germline ends. Germline CDR1 GTSNPN, CDR2 SVGIG (reference sequence).